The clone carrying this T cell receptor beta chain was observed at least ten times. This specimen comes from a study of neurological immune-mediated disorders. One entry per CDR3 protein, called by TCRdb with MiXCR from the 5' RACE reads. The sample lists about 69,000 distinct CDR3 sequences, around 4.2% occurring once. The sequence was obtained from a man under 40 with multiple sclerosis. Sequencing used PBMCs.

The CDR3 protein is CASSRQAYGYTF. The DNA of the CDR3 is TGTGCCAGCAGCCGACAGGCCTATGGCTACACCTTC. The chain uses TRBV3-1 and TRBJ1-2; possibly TRBD1 for D (6 bases). The germline V gene has CDR1 LGHDT and CDR2 YNNKEL (reference sequence). Between the trimmed V and J ends, which lost 4 bases and 4 bases, there was a span of 7 bases. This CDR3 comprises 12 residues.